A single sample is the source of the 21 T cell receptor beta chains below, sequenced in a study of blood T cells in healthy people across ages. A second roughly 6 to 12 cycle PCR used barcoded and J-beta primers. TCRdb fed the 5' RACE reads into MiXCR, producing one record per CDR3 protein. The table lists under 1,000,000 distinct CDR3 sequences, roughly 40% of them singletons, with 10% to 15% in the top ten. The sample consisted of blood. These receptors were taken from a man between 18 and 29 years old in good health.

The rearrangement uses TRBV6-6 and TRBJ2-3; 10 bases are shared with TRBD2. This CDR3 has 15 amino acids. Germline V gene sequence: CDR1 MNHNY, CDR2 SVGAGI (reference sequence). The junction had 11 bases not matched to a gene; V was cut back by 11 bases and J by 3 bases. CDR3 in DNA: TGTGCCGCAAAACCGAGCGGGGGGGCGACAGATACGCAGTATTTT. Translation: CAAKPSGGATDTQYF.

The sample holds a few counts of this clonotype. CDR3 in DNA: TGTGCCAGCTCACACACGGACAGGGTCTCCTACGAGCAGTACTTC. It codes for CASSHTDRVSYEQYF. The chain joins TRBV18 to TRBJ2-7; 8 nucleotides line up with TRBD1. CDR1 and CDR2 (germline): KGHSH, LQKENI. The V gene end was trimmed by 4 bases and the J gene end by 0 bases; junction bases not matched to a gene: 5. This CDR3 has 15 residues.

The V call is TRBV7-9, the J call TRBJ2-5; 7 bases agree with TRBD2. CDR1 is SEHNR, CDR2 FQNEAQ, per germline (reference sequence). Losses at the gene ends were 7 bases for V and 5 bases for J; bases not matched to a gene: 13. The CDR3 has 15 residues. CDR3 DNA: TGTGCCAGCACCTACGGGACTACCATCCGGGAGACCCAGTACTTC. It codes for CASTYGTTIRETQYF.

This clonotype appeared a few times. The chain employs TRBV18 and TRBJ2-7; D unresolved. The V end lost 2 bases, the J end lost 4 bases, and 6 bases lay between the germline ends. The CDR3 length is 12 residues. Per germline, CDR1 KGHSH and CDR2 LQKENI. CDR3 protein: CASSPSQYEQYF. CDR3 in DNA: TGTGCCAGCTCACCAAGCCAATACGAGCAGTACTTC.

This clonotype was seen a few times. V and J are TRBV4-1 and TRBJ2-7; maybe TRBD2 (6 bases). V dropped 1 base and J dropped 7 bases, with 11 bases sitting between them. The CDR3 runs to 13 residues. Germline V gene lookup returns CDR1 MGHRA and CDR2 YSYEKL. CDR3 sequence reads: CASSQGLGGEQYF. CDR3 nucleotides: TGCGCCAGCAGCCAAGGCTTGGGAGGTGAGCAGTACTTC.

This clonotype was observed a few times. The chain employs TRBV4-2 and TRBJ1-4, with 9 bases identical to TRBD1. Germline V gene sequence: CDR1 LGHNA, CDR2 YNFKEQ. The CDR3 is 14 residues long. V gave up 4 bases and J gave up 7 bases; unmatched junction bases: 4. The CDR3 DNA reads TGTGCCAGCAGCCGCGGACAGGGGACTGAAAAACTGTTTTTT. Encoded protein: CASSRGQGTEKLFF.

J is TRBJ2-1 and V is TRBV4-1; 11 bases line up with TRBD2. The CDR3 has 18 residues. Germline assignment: CDR1 MGHRA and CDR2 YSYEKL. With V trimmed by 1 base and J by 2 bases, 7 bases remained unmatched. CDR3 residues: CASSQVGSGGVAYNEQFF. The CDR3 DNA reads TGCGCCAGCAGCCAAGTAGGTAGCGGGGGGGTCGCCTACAATGAGCAGTTCTTC.

This clonotype has just one count. The gene calls are TRBV30 and TRBJ1-1; tentative D call: TRBD1 (5 bases). Between the trimmed V and J ends, which lost 0 bases and 4 bases, there was a span of 12 bases. This CDR3 spans 14 amino acids. Germline V gene data show CDR1 as GTSNPN and CDR2 as SVGIG (reference sequence). CDR3 bases: TGTGCCTGGAGTGTAATCGGGGGTATCACTGAAGCTTTCTTT. It is translated as CAWSVIGGITEAFF. The complete variable domain, with remaining parts taken from reference TRBV30 and TRBJ1-1, reads SQTIHQWPATLVQPVGSPLSLECTVEGTSNPNLYWYRQAAGRGLQLLFYSVGIGQISSEVPQNLSASRPQDRQFILSSKKLLLSDSGFYLCAWSVIGGITEAFFGQGTRLTVV.

Comments on this clonotype: This could be a read error, since a much larger clone is one nucleotide away. The rearrangement joins TRBV5-1 to TRBJ2-7, with D possibly TRBD2 on 5 matching bases. The V end lost 3 bases, the J end lost 7 bases, and 14 bases lay between the germline ends. The CDR3 runs to 13 residues. CDR1 is SGHRS and CDR2 is YFSETQ in the germline V gene. The CDR3: CASSSGSVNEQYF. The CDR3 DNA reads as TGCGCCAGCAGCTCGGGGTCGGTTAATGAGCAGTACTTC.

This clonotype was recorded a few times. V and J are TRBV5-5 and TRBJ2-3; 7 nucleotides match TRBD1. There are 15 residues in the CDR3. Germline CDR1 and CDR2: SGHKS and YYEKEE (reference sequence). Trimming removed 1 base from V and 0 bases from J; junction bases left unmatched: 2. Here the CDR3 DNA reads TGTGCCAGCAGCTTGCTACAGGGGAGCACAGATACGCAGTATTTT. As protein: CASSLLQGSTDTQYF.

Details on this clonotype: A read error may be the cause here, since a much bigger clone is one base away. The V call is TRBV6-6, the J call TRBJ2-3, with a weak D call TRBD1 (5 bases). The V gene's germline CDR1 is MNHNY and CDR2 SVGAGI (reference sequence). CDR3 length: 14 residues. V lost 5 bases to trimming and J lost 2 bases, with 11 bases between them. The CDR3 DNA reads TGTGCCAGCAGTCTGACAGTAGACACAGATACGCAGTATTTT. As protein: CASSLTVDTDTQYF.

The chain is built from TRBV14 and TRBJ1-2; weak D call: TRBD1 (6 bases). Germline V CDR1 and CDR2: SGHDN, FVKESK. V was shortened by 0 bases and J by 5 bases, with 16 bases between the two germline ends. This CDR3 is 16 amino acids long. This CDR3 is CASSQDFFGTNYGYTF. In DNA form, the CDR3 reads TGTGCCAGCAGCCAAGATTTTTTCGGGACAAATTATGGCTACACCTTC.

The chain is built from TRBV5-1 and TRBJ2-7; D possibly corresponds to TRBD1 (5 bases). Trimming stripped 3 bases from V and 3 bases from J, with 16 bases between. The CDR3 extends over 15 amino acids. Germline CDR1 is SGHRS and CDR2 is YFSETQ. CDR3 region: CASSSTGNPNYEQYF. The CDR3 DNA sequence: TGCGCCAGCAGCTCCACAGGCAACCCCAACTACGAGCAGTACTTC.

In this sample, this clonotype turned up a few times. This chain joins TRBV12-3 or TRBV12-4 and TRBJ1-1; 9 bases are shared with TRBD1. This CDR3 comprises 14 residues. With 3 bases clipped from V and 8 bases from J, the junction kept 7 bases outside the gene matches. As DNA, the CDR3 is TGTGCCAGCAGTTTTCGGCAGGGACAGGGAGAAGCTTTCTTT. Translation: CASSFRQGQGEAFF.

The V gene is TRBV27, the J gene TRBJ1-1, with D maybe TRBD1 (6 bases). The length of the CDR3 is 13 residues. Germline V gene lookup returns CDR1 MNHEY and CDR2 SMNVEV (reference sequence). Trimming left V 4 bases short and J 11 bases short, with 17 bases between. The CDR3, as DNA: TGTGCCAGCAGTTCTCAAGGGGGACTTATGGCTTTCTTT. Residues: CASSSQGGLMAFF.

This clonotype was observed a handful of times. The V and J genes are TRBV4-1 and TRBJ2-1; 8 bases agree with TRBD1. This CDR3 is 12 amino acids long. CDR1 is MGHRA, CDR2 YSYEKL, per germline. Germline trimming cut 1 base from V and 15 bases from J; bases unmatched to any gene: 5. The CDR3 sequence: CASSQATGARFF. Here the CDR3 DNA reads TGCGCCAGCAGCCAAGCGACAGGGGCTAGGTTCTTC.

This clonotype was detected only a few times. J is TRBJ2-3 and V is TRBV5-1, with 9 bases matching TRBD1. The CDR3 is 16 amino acids. V lost 4 bases to trimming and J lost 4 bases; unmatched junction nucleotides: 10. Germline CDR1 reads SGHRS; CDR2 reads YFSETQ. CDR3 protein: CASSLSGTGLADTQYF. The CDR3 DNA is TGCGCCAGCAGCCTCTCCGGGACAGGGTTGGCAGATACGCAGTATTTT. Combining the CDR3 with reference TRBV5-1 and TRBJ2-3 gives the whole variable domain KAGVTQTPRYLIKTRGQQVTLSCSPISGHRSVSWYQQTPGQGLQFLFEYFSETQRNKGNFPGRFSGRQFSNSRSEMNVSTLELGDSALYLCASSLSGTGLADTQYFGPGTRLTVL.

This clonotype came up a few times. The V and J genes are TRBV6-5 and TRBJ1-4; 12 bases align to TRBD1. Losses at the gene ends were 6 bases for V and 7 bases for J; bases not matched to a gene: 9. CDR3 size: 16 residues. Germline V lookup: CDR1 MNHEY, CDR2 SVGAGI. The CDR3 is CASRGTGGVSSEKLFF. The CDR3 DNA is TGTGCCAGCAGAGGGACAGGGGGCGTTTCGAGTGAAAAACTGTTTTTT.

The chain uses TRBV7-2 and TRBJ2-2; TRBD2 agrees at 8 bases. Unmatched junction bases numbered 1, after V lost 0 bases and J lost 7 bases. The CDR3 has 14 residues. Germline V lookup: CDR1 SGHTA, CDR2 FQGNSA. The CDR3 bases are TGTGCCAGCAGCTTAGCGACTAGCGTCGGGGAGCTGTTTTTT. Protein sequence: CASSLATSVGELFF. The variable domain in full, with the rest retrieved from reference TRBV7-2 and TRBJ2-2, is GAGVSQSPSNKVTEKGKDVELRCDPISGHTALYWYRQSLGQGLEFLIYFQGNSAPDKSGLPSDRFSAERTGGSVSTLTIQRTQQEDSAVYLCASSLATSVGELFFGEGSRLTVL.

At least ten counts were recorded for this clonotype. The V gene is TRBV20-1, the J gene TRBJ2-7; D gene uncertain. The germline V gene has CDR1 DFQATT and CDR2 SNEGSKA (reference sequence). The CDR3 is made up of 10 amino acids. Trimming took 6 bases from V and 5 from J, leaving 8 bases between them. CDR3 amino acids: CSALDNEQYF. In DNA form, the CDR3 reads TGCAGTGCACTCGACAACGAGCAGTACTTC.

This clonotype has a count of ten or more. J is TRBJ2-7 and V is TRBV30; no clear D. The CDR3 runs to 12 residues. The germline V gene encodes CDR1 GTSNPN and CDR2 SVGIG (reference sequence). V lost 2 bases and J lost 0, with 5 bases in between. As DNA, the CDR3 is TGTGCCTGGAGTCCGAGCTCCTACGAGCAGTACTTC. Protein product: CAWSPSSYEQYF.